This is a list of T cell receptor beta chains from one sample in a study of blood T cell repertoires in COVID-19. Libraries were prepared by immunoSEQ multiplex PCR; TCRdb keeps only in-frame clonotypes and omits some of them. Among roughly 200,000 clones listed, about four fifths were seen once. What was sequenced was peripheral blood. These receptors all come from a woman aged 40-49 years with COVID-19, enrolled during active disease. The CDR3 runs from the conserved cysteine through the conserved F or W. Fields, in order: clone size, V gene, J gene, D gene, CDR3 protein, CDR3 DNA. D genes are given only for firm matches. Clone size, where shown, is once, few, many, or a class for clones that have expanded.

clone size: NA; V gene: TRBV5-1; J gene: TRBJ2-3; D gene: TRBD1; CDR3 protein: CASSLPDRGGGTQYF; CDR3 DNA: TGCGCCAGCAGCCTACCGGACAGGGGGGGAGGTACGCAGTATTTT
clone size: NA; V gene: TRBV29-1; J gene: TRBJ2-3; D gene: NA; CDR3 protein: CSVDRGDTQYF; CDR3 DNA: TGCAGCGTTGATAGAGGGGATACGCAGTATTTT
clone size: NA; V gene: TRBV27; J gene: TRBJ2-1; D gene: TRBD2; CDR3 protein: CASSFSGRAGGEQFF; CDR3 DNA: TGTGCCAGCAGTTTCAGCGGGAGGGCCGGGGGCGAGCAGTTCTTC
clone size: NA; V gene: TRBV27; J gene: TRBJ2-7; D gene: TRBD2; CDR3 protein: CASSEGLAGVSYEQYF; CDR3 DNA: TGTGCCAGCAGTGAAGGACTAGCGGGAGTTTCCTACGAGCAGTACTTC
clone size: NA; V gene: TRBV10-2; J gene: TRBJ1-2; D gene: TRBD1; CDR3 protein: CASTLTGDQGYTF; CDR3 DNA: TGCGCCAGCACCCTGACAGGGGATCAGGGCTACACCTTC
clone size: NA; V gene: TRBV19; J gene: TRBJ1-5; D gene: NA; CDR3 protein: CASTIGNQPQHF; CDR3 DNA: TGTGCCAGTACCATCGGGAATCAGCCCCAGCATTTT
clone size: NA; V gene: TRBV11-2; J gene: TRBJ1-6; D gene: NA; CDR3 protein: CASSLLSSNSPLHF; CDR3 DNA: TGTGCCAGCAGCTTATTATCGAGTAATTCACCCCTCCACTTT
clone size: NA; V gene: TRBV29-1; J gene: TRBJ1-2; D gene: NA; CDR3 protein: CSVLRQAQGDYGYTF; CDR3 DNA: TGCAGCGTTCTTCGACAGGCTCAAGGGGACTATGGCTACACCTTC
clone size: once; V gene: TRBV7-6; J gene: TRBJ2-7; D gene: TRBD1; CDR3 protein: CASSSGQALSYEQYF; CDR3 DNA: TGTGCCAGCAGCTCAGGACAGGCCCTATCCTACGAGCAGTACTTC
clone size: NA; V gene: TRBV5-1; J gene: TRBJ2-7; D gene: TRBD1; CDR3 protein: CASSRDSLTGEQYF; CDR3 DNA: TGCGCCAGCAGCCGGGACAGCCTCACTGGCGAGCAGTACTTC
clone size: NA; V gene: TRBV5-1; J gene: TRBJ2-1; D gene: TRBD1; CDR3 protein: CASSLPTGLFNEQFF; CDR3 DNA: TGCGCCAGCAGCTTGCCGACAGGGCTGTTCAATGAGCAGTTCTTC
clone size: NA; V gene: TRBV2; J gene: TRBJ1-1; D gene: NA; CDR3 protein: CASCREGNTEAFF; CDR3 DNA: TGTGCCAGCTGCAGGGAAGGAAACACTGAAGCTTTCTTT
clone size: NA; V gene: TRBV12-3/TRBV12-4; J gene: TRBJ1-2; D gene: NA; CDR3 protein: CASSFTGFYGYTF; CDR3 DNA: TGTGCCAGCAGTTTTACGGGGTTCTATGGCTACACCTTC
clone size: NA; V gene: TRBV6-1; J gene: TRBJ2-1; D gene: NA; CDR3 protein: CASSEQVGVNEQFF; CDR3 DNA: TGTGCCAGCAGTGAGCAGGTAGGGGTGAATGAGCAGTTCTTC
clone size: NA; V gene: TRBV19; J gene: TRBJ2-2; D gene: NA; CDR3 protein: CASTPSPAGVIVGELFF; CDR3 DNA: TGTGCCAGTACCCCCTCCCCGGCAGGGGTGATCGTTGGGGAGCTGTTTTTT
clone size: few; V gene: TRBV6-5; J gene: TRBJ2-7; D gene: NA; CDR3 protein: CASRDGGEQYF; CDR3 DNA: TGTGCCAGCAGAGATGGCGGAGAGCAGTACTTC
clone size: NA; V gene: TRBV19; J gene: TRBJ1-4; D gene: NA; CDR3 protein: CASSTQGTNEKLFF; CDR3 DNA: TGTGCCAGTAGCACACAGGGAACTAATGAAAAACTGTTTTTT
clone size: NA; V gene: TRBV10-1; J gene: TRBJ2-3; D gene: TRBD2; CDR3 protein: CASRLAGDHDTQYF; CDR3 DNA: TGCGCCAGCAGACTAGCGGGAGACCACGATACGCAGTATTTT
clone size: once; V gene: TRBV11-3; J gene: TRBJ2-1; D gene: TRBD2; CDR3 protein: CASSTIAGGPDNEQFF; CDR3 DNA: TGTGCCAGCAGCACGATAGCGGGGGGGCCCGACAATGAGCAGTTCTTC
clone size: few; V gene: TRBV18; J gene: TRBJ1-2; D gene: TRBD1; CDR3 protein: CASSPRTGDDVGYTF; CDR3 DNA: TGTGCCAGCTCACCAAGGACAGGGGACGATGTTGGCTACACCTTC
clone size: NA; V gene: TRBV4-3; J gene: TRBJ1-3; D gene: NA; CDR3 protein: CASSPVWTAVGNTIYF; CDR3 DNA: TGCGCCAGCAGCCCGGTCTGGACAGCTGTTGGAAACACCATATATTTT
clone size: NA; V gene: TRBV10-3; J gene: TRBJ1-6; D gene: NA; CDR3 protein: CAIRVGHNNSPLHF; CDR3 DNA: TGTGCCATCAGAGTGGGACATAATAATTCACCCCTCCACTTT
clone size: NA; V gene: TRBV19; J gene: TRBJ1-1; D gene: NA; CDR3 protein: CASSITGSAEAFF; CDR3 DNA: TGTGCCAGTAGTATTACAGGGTCAGCTGAAGCTTTCTTT
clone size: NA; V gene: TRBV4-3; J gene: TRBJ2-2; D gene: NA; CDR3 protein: CASSQEIRTGELFF; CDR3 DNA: TGCGCCAGCAGCCAAGAGATCAGAACCGGGGAGCTGTTTTTT
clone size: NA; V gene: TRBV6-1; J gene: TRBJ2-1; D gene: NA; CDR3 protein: CASSPGATYNEQFF; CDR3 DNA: TGTGCCAGCAGCCCAGGTGCAACCTACAATGAGCAGTTCTTC
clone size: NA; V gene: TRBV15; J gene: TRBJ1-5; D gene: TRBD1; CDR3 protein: CATSTRDRGRGQPQHF; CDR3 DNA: TGTGCCACCAGCACCCGGGACAGGGGAAGGGGGCAGCCCCAGCATTTT
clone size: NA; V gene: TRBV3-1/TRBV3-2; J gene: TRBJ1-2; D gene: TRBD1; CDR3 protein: CASSQAGGSNYGYTF; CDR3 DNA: TGTGCCAGCAGCCAAGCAGGGGGCTCTAACTATGGCTACACCTTC
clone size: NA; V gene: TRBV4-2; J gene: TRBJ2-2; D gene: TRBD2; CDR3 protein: CASSQGSWRASGGNTGELFF; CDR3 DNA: TGTGCCAGCAGCCAAGGTTCCTGGCGGGCTAGCGGGGGGAACACCGGGGAGCTGTTTTTT
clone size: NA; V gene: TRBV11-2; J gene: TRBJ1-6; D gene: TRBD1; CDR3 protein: CASSTQTGLNSPLHF; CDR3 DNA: TGTGCCAGCAGCACCCAGACAGGGCTGAATTCACCCCTCCACTTT
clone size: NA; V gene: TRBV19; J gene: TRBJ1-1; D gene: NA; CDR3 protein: CASSMRAIASNTEAFF; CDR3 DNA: TGTGCCAGTAGTATGAGGGCGATCGCCTCGAACACTGAAGCTTTCTTT
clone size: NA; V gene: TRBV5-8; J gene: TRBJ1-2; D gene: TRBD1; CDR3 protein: CASSVRDRVNGYTF; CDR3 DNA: TGTGCCAGCAGCGTCCGGGACAGGGTCAATGGCTACACCTTC
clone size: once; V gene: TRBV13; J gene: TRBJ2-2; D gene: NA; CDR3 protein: CASYKNQGTGELFF; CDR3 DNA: TGTGCCAGCTATAAAAATCAGGGTACCGGGGAGCTGTTTTTT
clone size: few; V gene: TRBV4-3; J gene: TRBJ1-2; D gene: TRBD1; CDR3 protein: CASTRTGTNYGYTF; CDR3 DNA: TGCGCCAGCACACGGACAGGGACTAACTATGGCTACACCTTC
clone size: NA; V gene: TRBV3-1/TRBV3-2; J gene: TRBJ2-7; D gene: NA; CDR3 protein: CASSRDTATYEQYF; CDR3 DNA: TGTGCCAGCAGCCGGGACACGGCAACCTACGAGCAGTACTTC
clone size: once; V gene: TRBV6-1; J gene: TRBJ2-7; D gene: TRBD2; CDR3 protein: CASSEVAGGPVTYEQYF; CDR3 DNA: TGTGCCAGCAGTGAAGTAGCGGGGGGGCCAGTAACCTACGAGCAGTACTTC
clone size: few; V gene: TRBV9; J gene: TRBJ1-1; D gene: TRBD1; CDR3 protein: CASSPGQGGSEAFF; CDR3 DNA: TGTGCCAGCAGCCCGGGACAGGGAGGATCGGAGGCTTTCTTT
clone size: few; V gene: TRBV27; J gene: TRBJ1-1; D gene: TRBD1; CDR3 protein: CASSPWGQTFEAFF; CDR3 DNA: TGTGCCAGCAGTCCCTGGGGACAGACCTTTGAAGCTTTCTTT